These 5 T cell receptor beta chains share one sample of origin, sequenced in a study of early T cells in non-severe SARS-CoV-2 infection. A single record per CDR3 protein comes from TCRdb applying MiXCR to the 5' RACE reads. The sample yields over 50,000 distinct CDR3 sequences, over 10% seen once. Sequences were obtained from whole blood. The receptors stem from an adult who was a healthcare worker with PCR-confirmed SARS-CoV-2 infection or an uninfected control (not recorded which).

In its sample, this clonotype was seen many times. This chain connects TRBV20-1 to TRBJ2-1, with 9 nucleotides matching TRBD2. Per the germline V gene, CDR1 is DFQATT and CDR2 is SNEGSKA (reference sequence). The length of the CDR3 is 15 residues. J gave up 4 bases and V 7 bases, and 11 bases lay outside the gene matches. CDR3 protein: CSVLARAGGYNEQFF. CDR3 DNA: TGCAGTGTCCTCGCAAGAGCGGGAGGTTACAATGAGCAGTTCTTC.

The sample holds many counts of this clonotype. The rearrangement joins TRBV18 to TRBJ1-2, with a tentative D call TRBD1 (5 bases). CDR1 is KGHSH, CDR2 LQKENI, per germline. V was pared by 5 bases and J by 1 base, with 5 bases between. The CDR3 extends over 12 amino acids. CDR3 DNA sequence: TGTGCCAGCTCAGACAGTAACTATGGCTACACCTTC. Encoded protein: CASSDSNYGYTF.

The DNA of the CDR3 is TGTGCCAGTAGTACCCAGACTAGCGGGAGGGCCAAAGTTTATACGCAGTATTTT. Translation gives CASSTQTSGRAKVYTQYF. The chain links TRBV19 to TRBJ2-3; TRBD2 matches 14 bases. Looked up from germline, CDR1 is LNHDA and CDR2 is SQIVND (reference sequence). CDR3 size: 18 residues. Trimming removed 4 bases from V and 7 bases from J; junction bases left unmatched: 13.

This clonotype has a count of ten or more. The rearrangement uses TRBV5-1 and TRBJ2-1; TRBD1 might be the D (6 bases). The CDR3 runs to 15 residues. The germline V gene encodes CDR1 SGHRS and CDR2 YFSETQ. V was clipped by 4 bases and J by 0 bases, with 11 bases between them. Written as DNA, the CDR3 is TGCGCCAGCAGCATCACAGGGAGCTCCTACAATGAGCAGTTCTTC. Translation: CASSITGSSYNEQFF.

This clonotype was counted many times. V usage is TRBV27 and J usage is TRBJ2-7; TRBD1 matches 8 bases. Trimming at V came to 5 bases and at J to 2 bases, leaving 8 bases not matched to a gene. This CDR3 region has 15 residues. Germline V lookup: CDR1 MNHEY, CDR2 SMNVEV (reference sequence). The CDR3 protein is CASSSQGARTYEQYF. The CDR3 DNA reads TGTGCCAGCAGTAGCCAGGGGGCGCGGACCTACGAGCAGTACTTC.